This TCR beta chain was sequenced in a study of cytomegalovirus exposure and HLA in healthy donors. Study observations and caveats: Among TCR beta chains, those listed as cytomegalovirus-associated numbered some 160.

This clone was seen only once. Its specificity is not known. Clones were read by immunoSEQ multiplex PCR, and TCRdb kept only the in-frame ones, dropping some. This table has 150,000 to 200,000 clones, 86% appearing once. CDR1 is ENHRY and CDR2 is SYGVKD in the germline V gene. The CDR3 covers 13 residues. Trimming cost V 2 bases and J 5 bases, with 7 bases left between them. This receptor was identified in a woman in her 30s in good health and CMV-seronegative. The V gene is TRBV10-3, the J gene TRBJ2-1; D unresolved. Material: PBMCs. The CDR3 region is CAISEVGHNEQFF. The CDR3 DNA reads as TGTGCCATCAGTGAGGTAGGCCACAATGAGCAGTTCTTC.